This T cell receptor beta chain was sequenced for a study of T cell repertoires in cytomegalovirus infection. About the research overall: Epitope selection comprised recently identified HLA-C-restricted CMV epitopes and well-studied HLA-B-restricted CMV epitopes. Evidence of both CMV infection and a matching HLA type came from public TCR beta signatures.

This clonotype has a handful of counts. No antigen is known for it. Via MiXCR, TCRdb re-called the reads, giving one row per CDR3 protein. Of about 920,000 distinct CDR3 sequences listed, roughly 30% are singletons. The CDR3 is 17 residues long. Germline V gene data show CDR1 as MNHEY and CDR2 as SVGEGT. V gave up 4 bases and J gave up 3 bases; unmatched junction bases: 12. Study-wide points: Frequencies of public TCR beta families were cumulated, and this identified carriers of CMV plus the relevant HLA. Dominating the ex vivo response were HLA-C-restricted CMV-specific TCR beta clonotypes.

The clonotype was recovered from a human donor in good health (CMV status not recorded). Some clones in this sample may be carry-over from other donors' samples. V gene TRBV6-2 or TRBV6-3 combines with J gene TRBJ2-3; the match to TRBD1 covers 8 bases. The source material was cultured CD8+ T cells from PBMCs, sampled from culture after CMV antigen stimulation. CDR3 sequence (DNA): TGTGCCAGCAGTTTCGACTCTCAGGGGGCGTTGACAGATACGCAGTATTTT. Its protein is CASSFDSQGALTDTQYF.